One T cell receptor (beta chain) is described in this entry. These data are taken from a study of blood T cell repertoires in COVID-19. About the research overall: The cDNA or gDNA used as material had been derived from T cells, B-cell-depleted T cells, or PBMCs.

Germline CDR1 LGHNT, CDR2 FRNRAP. This CDR3 region has 13 residues. The V and J ends lost 5 bases and 3 bases respectively, with 10 bases between them. Only in-frame clones appear in the TCRdb table, and some are missing; sequencing was by immunoSEQ multiplex PCR. This sample has tens of thousands of clones, with approximately 92% found just once. The genes are TRBV12-5 and TRBJ1-1; D remains unclear. This TCR was recovered from a woman aged 55-69 years with active COVID-19. Input material: peripheral blood. This CDR3 is CASGLLMDTEAFF. The DNA for the CDR3 is TGTGCTAGTGGTCTACTTATGGACACTGAAGCTTTCTTT.